This T cell receptor beta chain was obtained from a study of identical twins. TCRdb fed the 5' RACE reads into MiXCR, producing one record per CDR3 protein. The repertoire consists of some 500,000 distinct CDR3 sequences, with approximately 15% occurring once and the leading ten covering about 0.53%. Points on this clonotype: Since no conserved phenylalanine or tryptophan closes the CDR3, a read error is the likely cause.

From germline, CDR1 is MDHEN and CDR2 SYDVKM. The CDR3 is 15 amino acids. Trimming removed 10 bases at V and 1 base at J, with 17 bases between. The same data also went into a second study, on yellow fever vaccine responses in identical twins.

Sequencing was performed on CD4+ T cells sorted from blood. The receptor comes from a woman under 30 in good health. V usage is TRBV28 and J usage is TRBJ1-5; TRBD1 is a possible D gene (6 bases). CDR3 residues: CATSFGQGSNQPQHY. CDR3 bases: TGTGCCACCTCTTTTGGGCAGGGGAGCAATCAGCCCCAGCATTAT.